The 21 T cell receptor beta chains below all came from one sample that was sequenced in a study of blood T cell repertoires in COVID-19 (dated by TCRdb to 2018 to 2021). Library construction relied on the immunoSEQ multiplex PCR assay. The source is immuneACCESS, and TCRdb retained only in-frame sequences with V and J called. Part of the clones is not carried over; for the studies checked, unresolved V genes explain less than half of this, and the remainder is unexplained. In all, the sample holds 170,000 or so clones, and around nine tenths of those were seen once. Around 1% of the sample comes from the top ten. Source material: peripheral blood. These receptors came from a woman aged 18-30 years who had recovered from COVID-19.

In its sample, this clone was seen once. This sequence joins TRBV9 and TRBJ2-2; D perhaps matches TRBD2 (5 bases). The CDR3 totals 14 residues. Germline V lookup: CDR1 SGDLS, CDR2 YYNGEE. V lost 4 bases and J lost 5, with 12 bases in between. The CDR3 loop is CASSPSGGTGELFF. The CDR3 DNA sequence: TGTGCCAGCAGCCCCAGCGGCGGTACCGGGGAGCTGTTTTTT.

V gene TRBV4-2 combines with J gene TRBJ1-2; D is unclear. Trimming took off 3 bases at V and 1 base at J, with 9 bases between the two ends. Germline V lookup: CDR1 LGHNA, CDR2 YNFKEQ. This CDR3 region has 14 residues. The CDR3 sequence: CASSHGQVNYGYTF. The CDR3 nucleotides read TGTGCCAGCAGCCATGGGCAGGTTAACTATGGCTACACCTTC.

The chain is built from TRBV4-1 and TRBJ1-6; unclear D gene. The CDR3 has 15 residues. The germline gives CDR1 MGHRA, CDR2 YSYEKL. Trimming stripped 0 bases from V and 3 bases from J, with 6 bases between. The CDR3 loop is CASSQDNNYNSPLHF. The CDR3 region has the DNA TGCGCCAGCAGCCAAGACAACAACTATAATTCACCCCTCCACTTT.

V usage is TRBV7-6 and J usage is TRBJ2-3, with 9 bases aligning to TRBD2. With 5 bases clipped from V and 1 base from J, the junction kept 4 bases outside the gene matches. The length of the CDR3 is 15 residues. CDR1 SGHVS and CDR2 FNYEAQ come from the germline V gene. The CDR3 DNA reads TGTGCCAGCAGCCCCAGCGGGGGGCGCACAGATACGCAGTATTTT. It encodes CASSPSGGRTDTQYF.

The chain recombines TRBV4-1 with TRBJ2-1; TRBD2 matches 10 bases. CDR1 is MGHRA and CDR2 is YSYEKL in the germline V gene. The length of the CDR3 is 16 residues. After removal of 1 base from V and 4 bases from J, the junction contained 4 bases not matched to a gene. In nucleotides, the CDR3 is TGCGCCAGCAGCCAAGGAGCTAGCGGGAGATACAATGAGCAGTTCTTC. It yields the protein CASSQGASGRYNEQFF.

The rearrangement links TRBV10-3 to TRBJ1-2, with D possibly being TRBD1 (5 bases). Trimming pared 8 bases from V and 0 bases from J, leaving 13 bases between. The CDR3 runs to 14 residues. Germline CDR1 is ENHRY and CDR2 is SYGVKD. The CDR3 protein is CAIGGGDSNYGYTF. CDR3 bases: TGTGCCATCGGTGGAGGGGACTCTAACTATGGCTACACCTTC.

The rearrangement uses TRBV25-1 and TRBJ1-5; weak D call: TRBD1 (5 bases). In germline, CDR1 is MGHDK, CDR2 SYGVNS. Trimming pared 3 bases from V and 6 bases from J, leaving 9 bases between. This CDR3 spans 13 amino acids. The CDR3 coding sequence is TGTGCCAGCAGTGAGGGGCTCAGTCAGCCCCAGCATTTT. It specifies CASSEGLSQPQHF.

This chain connects TRBV9 to TRBJ2-1, with a weak D call TRBD2 (5 bases). The V end was cut by 0 bases, the J end by 0 bases, with 7 bases between. There are 15 residues in the CDR3. The germline V gene has CDR1 SGDLS and CDR2 YYNGEE. The CDR3 DNA sequence: TGTGCCAGCAGCGTAGGAGGGTTCTCCTACAATGAGCAGTTCTTC. The encoded protein is CASSVGGFSYNEQFF.

The chain combines TRBV12-3 or TRBV12-4 with TRBJ2-1; unclear D gene. V dropped 3 bases and J dropped 6 bases, with 9 bases sitting between them. The CDR3 runs 13 residues. CDR3 sequence reads: CASSFLISNEQFF. DNA of the CDR3: TGTGCCAGCAGTTTTTTAATCTCCAATGAGCAGTTCTTC.

The chain joins TRBV19 to TRBJ2-4; TRBD1 aligns across 8 bases. The CDR3 runs 13 residues. Germline values: CDR1 LNHDA, CDR2 SQIVND (reference sequence). After removal of 1 base from V and 7 bases from J, the junction contained 0 bases not matched to a gene. In DNA form, the CDR3 reads TGTGCCAGTAGTATAGGGACAGGGAACATTCAGTACTTC. It encodes CASSIGTGNIQYF.

The V call is TRBV15, the J call TRBJ1-2, with no clear D. The CDR3 length is 14 residues. Per the germline V gene, CDR1 is LNHNV and CDR2 is YYDKDF (reference sequence). The germline V and J ends were trimmed by 1 base and 0 bases, with 6 bases remaining between them. CDR3 sequence: CATSRVPANYGYTF. DNA for the CDR3: TGTGCCACCAGCAGAGTCCCCGCTAACTATGGCTACACCTTC.

This sequence joins TRBV9 and TRBJ1-3; 9 nucleotides match TRBD1. The CDR3 has 16 amino acids. The J segment lost 5 bases and the V segment lost 0 bases, leaving 6 bases of the junction unmatched. Germline lookup yields CDR1 SGDLS and CDR2 YYNGEE. Here the CDR3 DNA reads TGTGCCAGCAGCGTAGTCCCGGGACAGGGCAGAAACACCATATATTTT. It translates to CASSVVPGQGRNTIYF.

V and J are TRBV24-1 and TRBJ2-3; 8 nucleotides match TRBD2. CDR1 and CDR2 (germline): KGHDR, SFDVKD. The J segment lost 6 bases and the V segment lost 0 bases, leaving 4 bases of the junction unmatched. The CDR3 length is 15 residues. CDR3 region: CATSDLQPGGDTQYF. DNA for the CDR3: TGTGCCACCAGTGATTTGCAGCCGGGAGGGGATACGCAGTATTTT.

J is TRBJ2-2 and V is TRBV6-2 or TRBV6-3; tentative D call: TRBD2 (7 bases). The CDR3 spans 16 residues. Germline V gives CDR1 MNHEY, CDR2 SVGEGT. The V end lost 5 bases, the J end lost 1 base, and 14 bases lay between the germline ends. CDR3 residues: CASSTPRGGNTGELFF. CDR3 nucleotide sequence: TGTGCCAGCAGTACCCCGAGGGGGGGGAACACCGGGGAGCTGTTTTTT.

This chain joins TRBV12-3 or TRBV12-4 and TRBJ1-4, with D possibly TRBD1 on 5 matching bases. This CDR3 is built from 13 residues. V was cut by 4 bases and J by 6 bases, with 9 bases left in between. CDR3 residues: CASSSSTDEKLFF. The CDR3 coding sequence is TGTGCCAGCAGTTCATCGACAGATGAAAAACTGTTTTTT.

J is TRBJ1-4 and V is TRBV9; D unclear. Trimming removed 0 bases from V and 3 bases from J, with 9 bases in between. Germline lookup yields CDR1 SGDLS and CDR2 YYNGEE. The CDR3 loop spans 15 amino acids. The CDR3 here is CASSVAGTANEKLFF. CDR3 sequence (DNA): TGTGCCAGCAGCGTAGCCGGTACTGCTAATGAAAAACTGTTTTTT.

The chain couples TRBV7-3 to TRBJ2-3; 9 bases are shared with TRBD2. Germline CDR1 is SGHTA and CDR2 is FQGTGA. The ends lost 1 base at V and 7 bases at J; junction bases unmatched: 9. This CDR3 has 16 residues. CDR3 in DNA: TGTGCCAGCAGCTTAAATAGCGGGGGCGAAGGGAATACGCAGTATTTT. As protein: CASSLNSGGEGNTQYF.

V and J are TRBV7-2 and TRBJ1-2; D perhaps matches TRBD1 (6 bases). From germline, CDR1 is SGHTA and CDR2 FQGNSA. The CDR3 covers 13 residues. Trimming took 5 bases from V and 7 from J, leaving 14 bases between them. The DNA of the CDR3 is TGTGCCAGCAGCGGAACAGGGAAGGTTGGCTACACCTTC. This gives the protein CASSGTGKVGYTF.

The rearrangement links TRBV7-2 to TRBJ1-6; 7 bases map to TRBD1. The V and J ends lost 1 base and 9 bases, in that order; junction bases with no gene match: 3. The V gene's germline CDR1 is SGHTA and CDR2 FQGNSA. This CDR3 spans 14 amino acids. In DNA, the CDR3 is TGTGCCAGCAGCTTAGGACAGGGCGGTTCACCCCTCCACTTT. It encodes CASSLGQGGSPLHF.

The V gene is TRBV5-6, the J gene TRBJ1-4; D not resolved. The length of the CDR3 is 13 residues. The V end lost 4 bases, the J end lost 4 bases, and 8 bases lay between the germline ends. Germline-derived CDR1 and CDR2 are SGHDT and YYEEEE. CDR3 region: CASSLVRNEKLFF. The CDR3 DNA reads TGTGCCAGCAGCCTGGTTCGTAATGAAAAACTGTTTTTT. Drawing the rest from reference TRBV5-6 and TRBJ1-4, the complete variable domain is DAGVTQSPTHLIKTRGQQVTLRCSPKSGHDTVSWYQQALGQGPQFIFQYYEEEERQRGNFPDRFSGHQFPNYSSELNVNALLLGDSALYLCASSLVRNEKLFFGSGTQLSVL.

This clone was counted once. The same CDR3 can be traced to other DNA sequences in this sample. This sequence joins TRBV27 and TRBJ1-1, with TRBD1 matching over 10 bases. This CDR3 comprises 14 residues. Unmatched junction bases numbered 3, after V lost 3 bases and J lost 5 bases. Germline assignment: CDR1 MNHEY and CDR2 SMNVEV (reference sequence). The CDR3 DNA reads TGTGCCAGCAGTTTCGGGACAGGGGTTACTGAAGCTTTCTTT. It codes for CASSFGTGVTEAFF.